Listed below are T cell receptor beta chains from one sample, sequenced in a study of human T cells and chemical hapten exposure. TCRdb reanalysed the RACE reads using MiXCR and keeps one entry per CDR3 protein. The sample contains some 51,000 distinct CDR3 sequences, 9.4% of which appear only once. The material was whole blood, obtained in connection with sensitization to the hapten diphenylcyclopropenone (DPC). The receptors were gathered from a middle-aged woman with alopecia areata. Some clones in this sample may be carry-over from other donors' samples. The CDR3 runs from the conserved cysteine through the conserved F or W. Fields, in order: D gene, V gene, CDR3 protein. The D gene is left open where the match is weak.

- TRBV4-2 CASSQDIGGINYGYTF
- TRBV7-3 CASSLTGTANVLTF
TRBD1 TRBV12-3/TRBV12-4 CASSPNRGGNQPQHF
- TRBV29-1 CSVEGGPLEYGYTF
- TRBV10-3 CAITLGRGNQPQHF
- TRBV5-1 CASSADTITEAFF
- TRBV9 CASSVVGNSYEQYF
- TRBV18 CASSLGGRRSSYNEQFF
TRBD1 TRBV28 CASSYPTGGIGGYTF
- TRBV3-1 CASSQPNEISAQYF
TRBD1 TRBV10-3 CAIRMTGSEYNEQFF
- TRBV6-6 CASSWVSYEQFF
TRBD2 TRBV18 CASSPSLAGGPETQYF
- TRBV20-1 CSAVGSWSTEAFF
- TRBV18 CASSPPVVLNTEAFF
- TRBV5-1 CASSLGSLNTEAFF
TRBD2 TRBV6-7 CASSPGLAGSYEQYF
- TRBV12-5 CASEGGVSQPQHF
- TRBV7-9 CASSLLAANTEAFF
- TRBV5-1 CASSSRSGRTDTQYF
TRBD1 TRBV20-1 CSAPSTGYIPYEQYF
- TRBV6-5 CASSRWSKGGGNYGYTF
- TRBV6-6 CASSYLNWDTEAFF
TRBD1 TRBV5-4 CASSSPGQGADEQYF
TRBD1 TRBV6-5 CASSSGDRGFGYGYTF